The text below deals with one T cell receptor (beta chain). The data belong to a study of T cells in tumors and immune-related adverse events. Clones were read by immunoSEQ multiplex PCR, and TCRdb kept only the in-frame ones, dropping some. The table records some 10,000 clones, about 90% of them present only once. This CDR3 has 11 amino acids. The germline CDR1 and CDR2 sequences are MNHNY and SVGAGI (reference sequence). V was cut by 8 bases and J by 5 bases, with 9 bases left in between. The sequences come from lymph node tissue, collected from a patient treated with anti-PD-1 therapy. J is TRBJ1-2 and V is TRBV6-6; no firm D call. This TCR derives from a female donor with metastatic renal cell carcinoma. The CDR3 sequence is CASGTLYGYTF. CDR3 in DNA: TGTGCCAGCGGTACCCTTTATGGCTACACCTTC.